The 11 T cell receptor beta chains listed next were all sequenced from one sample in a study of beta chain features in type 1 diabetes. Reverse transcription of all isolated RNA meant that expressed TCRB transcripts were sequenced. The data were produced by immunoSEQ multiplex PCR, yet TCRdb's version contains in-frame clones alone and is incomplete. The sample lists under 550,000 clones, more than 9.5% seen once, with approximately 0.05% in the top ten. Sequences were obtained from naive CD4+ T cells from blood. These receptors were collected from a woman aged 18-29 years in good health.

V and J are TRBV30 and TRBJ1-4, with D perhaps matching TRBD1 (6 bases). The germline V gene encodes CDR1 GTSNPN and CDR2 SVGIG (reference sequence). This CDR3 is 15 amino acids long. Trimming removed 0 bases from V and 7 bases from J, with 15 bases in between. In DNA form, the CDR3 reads TGTGCCTGGAGTGTAGGCAGGGGTTCGTTTGAAAAACTGTTTTTT. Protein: CAWSVGRGSFEKLFF.

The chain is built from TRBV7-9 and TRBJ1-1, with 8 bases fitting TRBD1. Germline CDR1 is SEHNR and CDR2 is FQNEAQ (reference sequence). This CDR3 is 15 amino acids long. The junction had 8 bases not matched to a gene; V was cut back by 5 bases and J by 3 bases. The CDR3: CASSPQGATDTEAFF. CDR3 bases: TGTGCCAGCAGCCCTCAGGGGGCGACGGACACTGAAGCTTTCTTT.

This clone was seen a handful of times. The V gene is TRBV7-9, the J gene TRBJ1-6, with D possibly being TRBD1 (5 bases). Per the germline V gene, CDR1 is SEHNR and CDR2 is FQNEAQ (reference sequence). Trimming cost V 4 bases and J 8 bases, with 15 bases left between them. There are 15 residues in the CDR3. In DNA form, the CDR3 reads TGTGCCAGCAGCTCCCCGTTGGGGGACGATTCACCCCTCCACTTT. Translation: CASSSPLGDDSPLHF. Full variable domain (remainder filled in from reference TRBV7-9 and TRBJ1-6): DTGVSQNPRHKITKRGQNVTFRCDPISEHNRLYWYRQTLGQGPEFLTYFQNEAQLEKSRLLSDRFSAERPKGSFSTLEIQRTEQGDSAMYLCASSSPLGDDSPLHFGNGTRLTVT.

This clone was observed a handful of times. As DNA, the CDR3 is TGCAGCGTTGAAGCGGGAGGAACCTGGGAGCAGTACTTC. It codes for CSVEAGGTWEQYF. The chain joins TRBV29-1 to TRBJ2-7, with 7 bases identical to TRBD2. With V trimmed by 1 base and J by 7 bases, 7 bases remained unmatched. The length of the CDR3 is 13 residues. The germline V gene encodes CDR1 SQVTM and CDR2 ANQGSEA.

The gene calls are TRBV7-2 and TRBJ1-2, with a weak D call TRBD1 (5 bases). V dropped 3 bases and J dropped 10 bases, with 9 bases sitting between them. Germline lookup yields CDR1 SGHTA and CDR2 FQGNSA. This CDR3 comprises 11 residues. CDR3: CASSFGGAYTF. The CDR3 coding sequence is TGTGCCAGCAGCTTCGGAGGGGCCTACACCTTC.

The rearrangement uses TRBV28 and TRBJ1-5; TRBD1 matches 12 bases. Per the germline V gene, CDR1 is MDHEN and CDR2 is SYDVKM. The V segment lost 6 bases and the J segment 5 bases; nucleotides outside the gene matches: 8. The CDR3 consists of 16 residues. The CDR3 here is CASSSVGQGAHQPQHF. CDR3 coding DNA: TGTGCCAGCAGCTCGGTGGGACAGGGGGCGCATCAGCCCCAGCATTTT.

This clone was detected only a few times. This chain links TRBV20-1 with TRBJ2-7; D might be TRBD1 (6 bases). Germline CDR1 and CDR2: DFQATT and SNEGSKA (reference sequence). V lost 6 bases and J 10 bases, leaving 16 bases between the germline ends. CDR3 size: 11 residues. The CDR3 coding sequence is TGCAGTGCGAAAACCGGGACAAGCCAGTACGTC. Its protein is CSAKTGTSQYV.

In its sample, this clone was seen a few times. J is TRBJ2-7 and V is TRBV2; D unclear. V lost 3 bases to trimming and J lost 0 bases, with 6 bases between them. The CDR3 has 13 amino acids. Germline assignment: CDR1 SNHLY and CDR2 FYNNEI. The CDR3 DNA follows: TGTGCCAGCAGTGATATACCCTCCTACGAGCAGTACTTC. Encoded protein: CASSDIPSYEQYF. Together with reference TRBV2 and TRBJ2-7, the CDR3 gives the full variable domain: EPEVTQTPSHQVTQMGQEVILRCVPISNHLYFYWYRQILGQKVEFLVSFYNNEISEKSEIFDDQFSVERPDGSNFTLKIRSTKLEDSAMYFCASSDIPSYEQYFGPGTRLTVT.

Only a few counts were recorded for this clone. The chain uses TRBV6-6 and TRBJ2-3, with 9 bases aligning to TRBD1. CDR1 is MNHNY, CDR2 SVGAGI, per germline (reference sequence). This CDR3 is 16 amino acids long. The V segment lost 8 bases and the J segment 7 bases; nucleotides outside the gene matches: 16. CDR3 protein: CASGGTGTFFVNTQYF. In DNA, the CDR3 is TGTGCCAGCGGGGGGACAGGGACCTTCTTTGTAAATACGCAGTATTTT.

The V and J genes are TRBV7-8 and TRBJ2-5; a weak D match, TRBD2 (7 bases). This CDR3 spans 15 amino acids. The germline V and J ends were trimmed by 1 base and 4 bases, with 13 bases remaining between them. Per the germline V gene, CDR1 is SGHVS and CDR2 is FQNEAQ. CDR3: CASSLEWGGAETQYF. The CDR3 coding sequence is TGTGCCAGCAGCTTAGAATGGGGGGGCGCAGAGACCCAGTACTTC.

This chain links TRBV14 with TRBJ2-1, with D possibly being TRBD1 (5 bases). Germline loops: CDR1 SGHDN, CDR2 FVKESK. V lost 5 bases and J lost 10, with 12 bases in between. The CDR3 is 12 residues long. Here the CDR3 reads CASSNRWTEQFF. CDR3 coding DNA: TGTGCCAGCAGCAATAGGTGGACAGAGCAGTTCTTC.